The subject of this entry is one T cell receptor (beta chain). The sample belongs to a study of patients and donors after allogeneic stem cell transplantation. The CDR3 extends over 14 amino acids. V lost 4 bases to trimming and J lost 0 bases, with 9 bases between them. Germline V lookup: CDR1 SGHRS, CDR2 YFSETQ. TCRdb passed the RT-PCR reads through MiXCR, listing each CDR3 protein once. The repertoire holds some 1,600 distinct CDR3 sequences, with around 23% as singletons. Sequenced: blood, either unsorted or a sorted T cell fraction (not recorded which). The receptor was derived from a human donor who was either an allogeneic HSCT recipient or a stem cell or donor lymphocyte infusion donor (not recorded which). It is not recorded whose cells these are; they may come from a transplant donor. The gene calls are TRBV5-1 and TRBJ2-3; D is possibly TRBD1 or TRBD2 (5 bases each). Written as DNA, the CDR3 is TGCGCCAGCAGCCAAAGGGACAGCACAGATACGCAGTATTTT. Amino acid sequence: CASSQRDSTDTQYF.